The 31 T cell receptor beta chains below all came from one sample that was sequenced in a study of cytomegalovirus exposure and HLA in healthy donors. Repertoires were generated with immunoSEQ multiplex PCR, while TCRdb's copy carries only in-frame clones and drops some. The repertoire includes roughly 70,000 clones, approximately 93% of them detected once, and roughly 1.6% sits in the top ten. The sample comprised PBMCs. The source is a man aged 18 to 29 in good health and CMV-seropositive.

V gene TRBV9 combines with J gene TRBJ2-7, with 11 bases identical to TRBD2. V dropped 4 bases and J dropped 0; count of bases not matched to a gene: 9. The CDR3 length is 17 residues. Per the germline V gene, CDR1 is SGDLS and CDR2 is YYNGEE. CDR3 in DNA: TGTGCCAGCAGCCGAGGGCTAGCGGGAGGAGCCTCCTACGAGCAGTACTTC. This codes for CASSRGLAGGASYEQYF.

The chain employs TRBV4-1 and TRBJ1-4; D is unresolved. V was cut by 5 bases and J by 8 bases, with 21 bases left in between. CDR1 MGHRA and CDR2 YSYEKL come from the germline V gene. CDR3 length equals 16 residues. For the CDR3, the DNA is TGCGCCAGCAGCGCGCATCCCACGCGGGGTAGCGAAAAACTGTTTTTT. Protein: CASSAHPTRGSEKLFF.

This chain uses TRBV6-1 with TRBJ2-7; TRBD1 might be the D (7 bases). Deletions cut 9 bases from V and 2 bases from J, with 17 bases between. This CDR3 spans 14 amino acids. Germline values: CDR1 MNHNS, CDR2 SASEGT. The CDR3 nucleotides read TGTGCCAGTGATTCAGGGGGGAAAACCTACGAGCAGTACTTC. Amino acids: CASDSGGKTYEQYF.

CDR3 region: CASSPAGVGYEQYF. CDR3 coding DNA: TGTGCCAGCAGCCCCGCGGGGGTCGGGTACGAGCAGTACTTC. The chain uses TRBV9 and TRBJ2-7; 7 nucleotides agree with TRBD2. This CDR3 region has 14 residues. V lost 4 bases, J lost 4 bases, and 8 bases stayed unmatched. The V gene's germline CDR1 is SGDLS and CDR2 YYNGEE.

The rearrangement joins TRBV7-3 to TRBJ1-4; 7 nucleotides line up with TRBD1. CDR3 length: 22 residues. Unmatched junction bases numbered 20, after V lost 1 base and J lost 0 bases. The germline V gene has CDR1 SGHTA and CDR2 FQGTGA. CDR3 protein: CASSLSSRPNRGREATNEKLFF. The CDR3 DNA reads TGTGCCAGCAGCTTAAGTTCCCGGCCGAACAGGGGAAGGGAGGCAACTAATGAAAAACTGTTTTTT.

The chain carries TRBV30 and TRBJ2-5; 7 bases map to TRBD2. Germline CDR1 and CDR2: GTSNPN and SVGIG (reference sequence). The CDR3 loop spans 16 amino acids. Trimming at V came to 1 base and at J to 2 bases, leaving 10 bases not matched to a gene. CDR3 in amino acids: CAWSAGVGSGQETQYF. In nucleotides, the CDR3 is TGTGCCTGGAGTGCCGGGGTGGGTAGCGGGCAAGAGACCCAGTACTTC.

The genes are TRBV28 and TRBJ2-1; D may be TRBD1 (5 bases). V was cut by 2 bases and J by 4 bases, with 12 bases left in between. Germline CDR1 reads MDHEN; CDR2 reads SYDVKM. There are 15 residues in the CDR3. The DNA of the CDR3 is TGTGCCAGCAGTTTAGCCAGGGAAAAGTACAATGAGCAGTTCTTC. Its protein is CASSLAREKYNEQFF.

V and J are TRBV5-1 and TRBJ1-4; 8 nucleotides match TRBD1. The V gene end was trimmed by 3 bases and the J gene end by 8 bases; junction bases not matched to a gene: 6. This CDR3 has 14 residues. Germline CDR1 is SGHRS and CDR2 is YFSETQ. CDR3 in DNA: TGCGCCAGCAGCTCACAGGGGGTTGACGAAAAACTGTTTTTT. Amino acid sequence: CASSSQGVDEKLFF.

This rearrangement joins TRBV6-5 to TRBJ2-1; 8 bases agree with TRBD2. The CDR3 runs 15 residues. The V and J ends lost 5 bases and 4 bases, in that order; junction bases with no gene match: 7. Germline V gives CDR1 MNHEY, CDR2 SVGAGI. CDR3 nucleotides: TGTGCCAGCAGTCCCGGGGGGGGTGGGTACAATGAGCAGTTCTTC. It is translated as CASSPGGGGYNEQFF.

The chain links TRBV18 to TRBJ2-1, with TRBD1 identical over 9 bases. CDR1 is KGHSH and CDR2 is LQKENI in the germline V gene. J was trimmed by 6 bases and V by 3 bases; bases with no gene match: 12. The CDR3 has 17 residues. The CDR3 nucleotides are TGTGCCAGCTCACCTATCGGTCCCGGGACAGGGTTCAATGAGCAGTTCTTC. Residues: CASSPIGPGTGFNEQFF. Supplemented by reference TRBV18 and TRBJ2-1, the full variable domain reads NAGVMQNPRHLVRRRGQEARLRCSPMKGHSHVYWYRQLPEEGLKFMVYLQKENIIDESGMPKERFSAEFPKEGPSILRIQQVVRGDSAAYFCASSPIGPGTGFNEQFFGPGTRLTVL.

The chain employs TRBV9 and TRBJ2-7; TRBD2 matches 7 bases. The CDR3 sequence is 15 residues long. Trimming removed 0 bases from V and 2 bases from J; junction bases left unmatched: 5. The V gene's germline CDR1 is SGDLS and CDR2 YYNGEE. The CDR3 loop reads CASSVAPLAAYEQYF. The CDR3 DNA reads as TGTGCCAGCAGCGTAGCTCCCCTAGCGGCCTACGAGCAGTACTTC. The whole variable domain, filled in from reference TRBV9 and TRBJ2-7, reads DSGVTQTPKHLITATGQRVTLRCSPRSGDLSVYWYQQSLDQGLQFLIQYYNGEERAKGNILERFSAQQFPDLHSELNLSSLELGDSALYFCASSVAPLAAYEQYFGPGTRLTVT.

The genes are TRBV6-1 and TRBJ2-7; D is unresolved. This CDR3 spans 13 amino acids. CDR1 and CDR2 (germline): MNHNS, SASEGT. V lost 5 bases, J lost 0 bases, and 8 bases lay in between. CDR3 in amino acids: CASSREFSYEQYF. CDR3 DNA: TGTGCCAGCAGTCGCGAGTTCTCCTACGAGCAGTACTTC.

This chain joins TRBV5-8 and TRBJ2-7; D is uncertain. The germline CDR1 and CDR2 sequences are SGHTS and YDEGEE. Trimming cost V 4 bases and J 2 bases, with 7 bases left between them. The CDR3 has 12 residues. CDR3 sequence (DNA): TGTGCCAGCAGCCCTATACCCTACGAGCAGTACTTC. This gives the protein CASSPIPYEQYF.

This clone has just one count. The rearrangement joins TRBV18 to TRBJ2-7, with D unresolved. This CDR3 has 14 residues. Trimming removed 0 bases from V and 0 bases from J, with 6 bases in between. CDR1 is KGHSH and CDR2 is LQKENI in the germline V gene. This chain's CDR3 is CASSPPGPSYEQYF. The CDR3 DNA follows: TGTGCCAGCTCACCACCTGGCCCCTCCTACGAGCAGTACTTC.

DNA for the CDR3: TGTGCCAGCAGCCCGGGACTAGCGGGAAACAATGAGCAGTTCTTC. Protein sequence: CASSPGLAGNNEQFF. The chain carries TRBV4-2 and TRBJ2-1; 13 bases line up with TRBD2. CDR1 and CDR2 (germline): LGHNA, YNFKEQ. After removal of 4 bases from V and 5 bases from J, the junction contained 2 bases not matched to a gene. There are 15 residues in the CDR3.

The V and J genes are TRBV5-4 and TRBJ1-4; D is unclear. Trimming pared 1 base from V and 0 bases from J, leaving 10 bases between. Germline CDR1 is SGHNT and CDR2 is YYREEE (reference sequence). This CDR3 has 16 residues. The CDR3 DNA sequence: TGTGCCAGCAGCTTGATGACACTCACAACTAATGAAAAACTGTTTTTT. This gives the protein CASSLMTLTTNEKLFF.

V and J are TRBV4-1 and TRBJ2-1; 7 bases align to TRBD2. This CDR3 has 16 residues. V shed 4 bases, J shed 5 bases, and the junction held 11 bases outside the gene matches. From germline, CDR1 is MGHRA and CDR2 YSYEKL. CDR3 amino acids: CASSPIGRAINNEQFF. The CDR3 DNA is TGCGCCAGCAGCCCAATAGGGAGGGCGATTAACAATGAGCAGTTCTTC.

The chain combines TRBV7-9 with TRBJ1-4; tentatively, D is TRBD1 (5 bases). There are 16 residues in the CDR3. Germline CDR1 reads SEHNR; CDR2 reads FQNEAQ (reference sequence). V lost 1 base, J lost 5 bases, and 14 bases lay in between. The CDR3 nucleotides are TGTGCCAGCAGCTTAGAACCTGACAGCACCAATGAAAAACTGTTTTTT. The encoded protein is CASSLEPDSTNEKLFF. Using reference TRBV7-9 and TRBJ1-4 for the parts outside the CDR3, the full variable domain is DTGVSQNPRHKITKRGQNVTFRCDPISEHNRLYWYRQTLGQGPEFLTYFQNEAQLEKSRLLSDRFSAERPKGSFSTLEIQRTEQGDSAMYLCASSLEPDSTNEKLFFGSGTQLSVL.

In this sample, this clone turned up once. The chain employs TRBV28 and TRBJ2-7; no reliable D call. The CDR3 sequence is 12 residues long. The germline gives CDR1 MDHEN, CDR2 SYDVKM. Trimming took off 5 bases at V and 2 bases at J, with 7 bases between the two ends. CDR3 sequence: CASSPVTYEQYF. CDR3 coding DNA: TGTGCCAGCAGTCCCGTTACCTACGAGCAGTACTTC.

This clone was observed a single time. The gene calls are TRBV6-5 and TRBJ1-1; possible D gene TRBD1, 5 bases. The length of the CDR3 is 12 residues. Trimming took 2 bases from V and 10 from J, leaving 11 bases between them. Germline V gives CDR1 MNHEY, CDR2 SVGAGI. The CDR3 DNA reads as TGTGCCAGCAGTTACGGAGGGGAGGGAGCTTTCTTT. Translated, it gives CASSYGGEGAFF.

The chain carries TRBV5-6 and TRBJ2-7; TRBD1 matches at 8 bases. This CDR3 region has 15 residues. Trimming took 1 base from V and 0 from J; bases not matched to a gene: 3. Germline CDR1 reads SGHDT; CDR2 reads YYEEEE. The CDR3 DNA is TGTGCCAGCAGCTTGTTCCAGGGGGCCTCCTACGAGCAGTACTTC. It is translated as CASSLFQGASYEQYF.

This clone was detected only once. This rearrangement joins TRBV20-1 to TRBJ1-1, with D uncertain. Per the germline V gene, CDR1 is DFQATT and CDR2 is SNEGSKA (reference sequence). The CDR3 has 10 residues. The V gene lost 3 bases and the J gene lost 4 bases, with 3 bases spanning the gap. CDR3 nucleotide sequence: TGCAGTGCTAGGGCCACTGAAGCTTTCTTT. This translates into CSARATEAFF.

The chain is built from TRBV6-1 and TRBJ2-4, with 10 bases matching TRBD2. V was pared by 7 bases and J by 8 bases, with 11 bases of the junction left unmatched. Per the germline V gene, CDR1 is MNHNS and CDR2 is SASEGT. This CDR3 is built from 15 residues. DNA for the CDR3: TGTGCCAGCACTCGGACTAGCGGAACGGGGGACATTCAGTACTTC. This encodes CASTRTSGTGDIQYF.

This clone was detected only once. The rearrangement links TRBV9 to TRBJ2-3; 11 bases are shared with TRBD1. V gave up 1 base and J gave up 5 bases; unmatched junction bases: 9. This CDR3 spans 17 amino acids. Germline CDR1 reads SGDLS; CDR2 reads YYNGEE. The CDR3 reads CASSVLRDRGSQDTQYF. CDR3 DNA sequence: TGTGCCAGCAGCGTACTTCGGGACAGGGGGTCACAAGATACGCAGTATTTT.

The chain has TRBV18 and TRBJ1-5, with D possibly matching TRBD1 (6 bases). The germline CDR1 and CDR2 sequences are KGHSH and LQKENI. The CDR3 covers 16 residues. V lost 1 base and J 2 bases, leaving 12 bases between the germline ends. CDR3 nucleotide sequence: TGTGCCAGCTCACCACGCGGGGGCGGGGGCAATCAGCCCCAGCATTTT. It is translated as CASSPRGGGGNQPQHF.

This clone appeared a single time. The CDR3 nucleotides read TGTGCCAGCAGTCCTGACAGGCGCGGTGAAAAACTGTTTTTT. As protein: CASSPDRRGEKLFF. V is TRBV28 and J is TRBJ1-4, with a tentative D call TRBD1 (6 bases). Germline V CDR1 and CDR2: MDHEN, SYDVKM. This CDR3 contains 14 residues. Trimming left V 5 bases short and J 7 bases short, with 14 bases between.

J is TRBJ2-7 and V is TRBV5-1; the D is unclear. Trimming left V 0 bases short and J 2 bases short, with 15 bases between. Germline CDR1 and CDR2: SGHRS and YFSETQ. This CDR3 has 16 amino acids. The CDR3 DNA sequence: TGCGCCAGCAGCTTGGTGCGAAGCGCCCTAACCTACGAGCAGTACTTC. This translates into CASSLVRSALTYEQYF.

The chain carries TRBV27 and TRBJ1-2; TRBD1 might be the D (6 bases). V was cut by 4 bases and J by 9 bases, with 15 bases left in between. CDR3 size: 13 residues. Germline CDR1 and CDR2: MNHEY and SMNVEV (reference sequence). The CDR3 here is CASSWGQGGRYTF. The CDR3 DNA is TGTGCCAGCAGTTGGGGGCAGGGTGGGCGCTACACCTTC.

This chain links TRBV29-1 with TRBJ1-1; D perhaps matches TRBD1 (6 bases). The germline gives CDR1 SQVTM, CDR2 ANQGSEA. CDR3 length equals 12 residues. Trimming took off 4 bases at V and 1 base at J, with 7 bases between the two ends. The CDR3 sequence: CSVAGENTEAFF. DNA of the CDR3: TGCAGCGTTGCAGGGGAGAACACTGAAGCTTTCTTT.

The chain carries TRBV5-1 and TRBJ2-1; 8 nucleotides agree with TRBD2. J gave up 2 bases and V 3 bases, and 7 bases lay outside the gene matches. Germline-derived CDR1 and CDR2 are SGHRS and YFSETQ. This CDR3 spans 16 amino acids. This CDR3 is CASSSERETTYNEQFF. The CDR3, as DNA: TGCGCCAGCAGCTCTGAGCGGGAGACGACCTACAATGAGCAGTTCTTC.

The chain recombines TRBV7-3 with TRBJ2-3; tentatively, D is TRBD2 (5 bases). CDR3 length: 13 amino acids. With 2 bases removed from V and 5 bases from J, the gap between germline ends came to 8 bases. Germline CDR1 is SGHTA and CDR2 is FQGTGA. The CDR3 coding sequence is TGTGCCAGCAGCTTAGCTCGGGGAGATACGCAGTATTTT. Amino acids: CASSLARGDTQYF.